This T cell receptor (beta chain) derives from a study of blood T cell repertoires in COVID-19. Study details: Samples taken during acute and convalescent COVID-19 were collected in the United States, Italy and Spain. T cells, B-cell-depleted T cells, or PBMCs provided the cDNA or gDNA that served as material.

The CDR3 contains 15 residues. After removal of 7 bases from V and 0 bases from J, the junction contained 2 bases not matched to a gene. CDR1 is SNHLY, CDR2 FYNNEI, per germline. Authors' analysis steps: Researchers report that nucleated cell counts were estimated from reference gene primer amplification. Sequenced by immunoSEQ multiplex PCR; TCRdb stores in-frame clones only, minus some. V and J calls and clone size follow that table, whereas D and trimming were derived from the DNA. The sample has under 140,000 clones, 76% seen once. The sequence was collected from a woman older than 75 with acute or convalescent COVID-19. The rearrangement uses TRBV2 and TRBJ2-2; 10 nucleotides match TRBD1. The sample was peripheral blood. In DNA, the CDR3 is TGTGCCAGCAAGACAGGGGGCTCGAACACCGGGGAGCTGTTTTTT. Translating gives CASKTGGSNTGELFF. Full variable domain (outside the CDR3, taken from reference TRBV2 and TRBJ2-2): EPEVTQTPSHQVTQMGQEVILRCVPISNHLYFYWYRQILGQKVEFLVSFYNNEISEKSEIFDDQFSVERPDGSNFTLKIRSTKLEDSAMYFCASKTGGSNTGELFFGEGSRLTVL.